This record looks at one T cell receptor beta chain sequence and its context. The sample is drawn from a study of technical replicates of blood from a handful of donors. Clones were sequenced by immunoSEQ multiplex PCR, and TCRdb holds only the in-frame ones, with some missing. The sample lists roughly 60,000 clones, approximately 86% seen once, with approximately 5% in the top ten. Germline lookup yields CDR1 ENHRY and CDR2 SYGVKD. J gave up 3 bases and V 5 bases, and 6 bases lay outside the gene matches. The CDR3 has 15 residues. Sequenced input: PBMCs. The sequence derives from a human donor in good health. Some clones in this sample may be carry-over from other donors' samples. This rearrangement joins TRBV10-3 to TRBJ2-3, with 9 bases aligning to TRBD1. The chain's CDR3 is CAISMRGQGTDTQYF. In DNA, the CDR3 is TGTGCCATCAGTATGCGCGGACAGGGGACAGATACGCAGTATTTT.